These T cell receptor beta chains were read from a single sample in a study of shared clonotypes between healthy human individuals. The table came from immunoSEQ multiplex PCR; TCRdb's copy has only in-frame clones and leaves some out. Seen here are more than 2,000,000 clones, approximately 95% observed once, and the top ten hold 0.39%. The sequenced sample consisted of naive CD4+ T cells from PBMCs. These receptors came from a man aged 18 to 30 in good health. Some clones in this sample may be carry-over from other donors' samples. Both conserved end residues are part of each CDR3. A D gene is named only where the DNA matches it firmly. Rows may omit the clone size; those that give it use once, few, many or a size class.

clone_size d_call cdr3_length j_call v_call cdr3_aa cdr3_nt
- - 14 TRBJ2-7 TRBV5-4 CASSLDSFSYEQYF TGTGCCAGCAGTCTGGACAGTTTCTCCTACGAGCAGTACTTC
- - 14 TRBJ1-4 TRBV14 CASSQGVRGEKLFF TGTGCCAGCAGCCAAGGTGTTCGCGGTGAAAAACTGTTTTTT
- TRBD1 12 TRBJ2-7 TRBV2 CASSTTGPEQYF TGTGCCAGCAGTACGACAGGGCCCGAGCAGTACTTC
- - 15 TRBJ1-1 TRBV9 CASSVGGDRDTEAFF TGTGCCAGCAGCGTAGGCGGGGATCGTGACACTGAAGCTTTCTTT
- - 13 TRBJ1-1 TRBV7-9 CASSFGRDTEAFF TGTGCCAGCAGCTTTGGGAGGGACACTGAAGCTTTCTTT
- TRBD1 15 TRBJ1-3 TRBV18 CASSPPTGAGNTIYF TGTGCCAGCTCACCACCTACAGGGGCTGGAAACACCATATATTTT
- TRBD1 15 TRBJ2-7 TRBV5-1 CASSLITGGYYEQYF TGCGCCAGCAGCTTGATAACAGGGGGCTACTACGAGCAGTACTTC
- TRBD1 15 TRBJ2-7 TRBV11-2 CASSRYPGTAYEQYF TGTGCCAGCAGCCGGTACCCCGGGACAGCCTACGAGCAGTACTTC
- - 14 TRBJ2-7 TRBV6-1 CASSGTTSSYEQYF TGTGCCAGCAGTGGGACCACGAGCTCCTACGAGCAGTACTTC
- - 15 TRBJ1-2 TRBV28 CASNAPSGSEYGYTF TGTGCCAGCAACGCCCCCTCCGGGTCCGAATATGGCTACACCTTC
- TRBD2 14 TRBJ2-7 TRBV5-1 CASSSTSGSREQYF TGCGCCAGCAGCTCAACTAGCGGGAGCCGCGAGCAGTACTTC
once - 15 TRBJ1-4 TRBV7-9 CASSEFGGTNEKLFF TGTGCCAGCAGTGAATTTGGGGGTACTAATGAAAAACTGTTTTTT
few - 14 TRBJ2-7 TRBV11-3 CASSLSAESEEQYF TGTGCCAGCAGCTTGAGCGCCGAAAGTGAAGAGCAGTACTTC
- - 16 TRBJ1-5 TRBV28 CASSLGQGRRDQPQHF TGTGCCAGCAGTTTAGGGCAGGGTCGACGGGATCAGCCCCAGCATTTT
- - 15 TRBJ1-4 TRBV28 CASRGRHATNEKLFF TGTGCCAGCAGGGGCCGTCATGCAACTAATGAAAAACTGTTTTTT
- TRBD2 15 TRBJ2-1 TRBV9 CASSVRGSSINEQFF TGTGCCAGCAGCGTACGCGGGAGTTCTATCAATGAGCAGTTCTTC
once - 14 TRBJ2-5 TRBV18 CASSPISGSETQYF TGTGCCAGCTCACCAATTTCGGGATCGGAGACCCAGTACTTC
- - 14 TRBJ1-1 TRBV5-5 CASSFIVGYTEAFF TGTGCCAGCAGCTTCATAGTCGGATACACTGAAGCTTTCTTT
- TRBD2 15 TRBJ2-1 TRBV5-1 CASSLGLAAPNEQFF TGCGCCAGCAGCTTGGGCCTAGCGGCCCCCAATGAGCAGTTCTTC
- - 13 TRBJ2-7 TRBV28 CASRTGTRYEQYF TGTGCCAGCAGAACCGGGACAAGGTACGAGCAGTACTTC
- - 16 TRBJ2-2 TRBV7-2 CASSLVGGRVTGELFF TGTGCCAGCAGCTTAGTCGGGGGGCGAGTCACCGGGGAGCTGTTTTTT
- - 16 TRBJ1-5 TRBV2 CASSPQTGDSNQPQHF TGTGCCAGCAGTCCTCAGACAGGAGATAGCAATCAGCCCCAGCATTTT
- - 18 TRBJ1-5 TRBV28 CASSLDRYARGRDQPQHF TGTGCCAGCAGTTTAGATAGGTACGCCAGGGGTCGGGATCAGCCCCAGCATTTT
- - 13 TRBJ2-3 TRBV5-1 CASSLGSADTQYF TGCGCCAGCAGCTTGGGCAGTGCAGATACGCAGTATTTT
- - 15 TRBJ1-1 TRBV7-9 CASSLGGHPNTEAFF TGTGCCAGCAGCTTAGGTGGACATCCGAACACTGAAGCTTTCTTT
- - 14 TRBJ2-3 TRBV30 CAWSLLSTGDTQYF TGTGCCTGGAGCTTGCTCTCGACGGGAGATACGCAGTATTTT
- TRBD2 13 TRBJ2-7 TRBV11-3 CASSVTPGGLQYF TGTGCCAGCAGCGTTACCCCGGGAGGATTGCAGTACTTC
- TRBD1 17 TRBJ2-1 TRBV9 CASSVESLGTGVNEQFF TGTGCCAGCAGCGTAGAGTCTTTGGGGACAGGGGTCAATGAGCAGTTCTTC
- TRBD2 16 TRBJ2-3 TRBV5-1 CASRWGAGVDTDTQYF TGCGCCAGCAGGTGGGGAGCGGGAGTAGACACAGATACGCAGTATTTT
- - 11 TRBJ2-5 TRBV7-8 CAGLVQETQYF TGTGCCGGACTCGTACAAGAGACCCAGTACTTC
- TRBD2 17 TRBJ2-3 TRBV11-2 CASSIGTSGSVADTQYF TGTGCCAGCAGCATAGGGACTAGCGGGAGTGTGGCAGATACGCAGTATTTT
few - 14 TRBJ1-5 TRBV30 CAWSRGSSNQPQHF TGTGCCTGGAGCAGGGGATCTAGCAATCAGCCCCAGCATTTT
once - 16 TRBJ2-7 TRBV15 CATSSGGSQGFYEQYF TGTGCCACCAGCAGTGGTGGCTCCCAGGGGTTCTACGAGCAGTACTTC
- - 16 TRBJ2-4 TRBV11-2 CASSTPGGTHKNIQYF TGTGCCAGCAGCACCCCAGGGGGGACCCACAAAAACATTCAGTACTTC
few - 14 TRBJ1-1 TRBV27 CASSFEGMNTEAFF TGTGCCAGCAGTTTTGAGGGTATGAACACTGAAGCTTTCTTT
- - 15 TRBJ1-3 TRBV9 CASSVIDGPGNTIYF TGTGCCAGCAGCGTAATAGACGGTCCTGGAAACACCATATATTTT
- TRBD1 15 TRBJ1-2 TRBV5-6 CASSLDRGNRYGYTF TGTGCCAGCAGCTTGGACAGGGGTAATCGGTATGGCTACACCTTC
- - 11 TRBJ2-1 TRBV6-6 CASSTQGEQFF TGTGCCAGCAGTACCCAGGGAGAGCAGTTCTTC
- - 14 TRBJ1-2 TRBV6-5 CASRAPGRTIGYTF TGTGCCAGCAGAGCCCCGGGACGGACTATTGGCTACACCTTC
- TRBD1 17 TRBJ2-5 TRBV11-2 CASSLGSSGTGVETQYF TGTGCCAGCAGCTTAGGGTCCTCCGGGACAGGGGTCGAGACCCAGTACTTC
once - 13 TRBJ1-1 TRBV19 CASSIPGSTEAFF TGTGCCAGTAGTATTCCAGGAAGCACTGAAGCTTTCTTT
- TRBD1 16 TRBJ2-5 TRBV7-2 CASSLVAWTGEETQYF TGTGCCAGCAGCTTAGTGGCCTGGACAGGGGAAGAGACCCAGTACTTC
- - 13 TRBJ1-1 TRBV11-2 CASSPPGGYEAFF TGTGCCAGCAGCCCCCCAGGTGGCTATGAAGCTTTCTTT
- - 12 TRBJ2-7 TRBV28 CASSLQGYEQYF TGTGCCAGCAGCCTACAGGGTTACGAGCAGTACTTC
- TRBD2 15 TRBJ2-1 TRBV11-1 CASSLVLAGGNEQFF TGTGCCAGCAGCTTAGTACTAGCGGGAGGGAATGAGCAGTTCTTC
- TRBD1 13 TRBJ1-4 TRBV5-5 CASSLAGGEKLFF TGTGCCAGCAGCTTGGCAGGGGGAGAAAAACTGTTTTTT
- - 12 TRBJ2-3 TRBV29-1 CSVDKGADTQYF TGCAGCGTTGACAAGGGGGCAGATACGCAGTATTTT
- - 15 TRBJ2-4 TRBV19 CASSTPPGRGDIQYF TGTGCCAGTAGTACCCCCCCAGGGAGGGGGGACATTCAGTACTTC
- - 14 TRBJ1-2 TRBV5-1 CASSLGAVDDGYTF TGCGCCAGCAGCTTGGGTGCAGTTGACGATGGCTACACCTTC
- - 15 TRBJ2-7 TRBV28 CASSPDWTTISEQYF TGTGCCAGCAGTCCAGACTGGACGACGATTTCCGAGCAGTACTTC
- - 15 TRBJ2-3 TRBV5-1 CASSLAGFSTDTQYF TGCGCCAGCAGCTTGGCAGGGTTTAGCACAGATACGCAGTATTTT
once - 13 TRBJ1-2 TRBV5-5 CASSLNSPTSGTF TGTGCCAGCAGCTTGAACAGCCCTACGTCGGGCACCTTC
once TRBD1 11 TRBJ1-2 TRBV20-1 CSARDRVGYTF TGCAGTGCTCGCGACAGGGTGGGCTACACCTTC
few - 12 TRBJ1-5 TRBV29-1 CSVGAGNQPQHF TGCAGCGTTGGGGCGGGTAATCAGCCCCAGCATTTT
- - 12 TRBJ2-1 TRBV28 CATKEIYNEQFF TGTGCCACCAAGGAGATCTACAATGAGCAGTTCTTC
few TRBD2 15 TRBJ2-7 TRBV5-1 CASSRGLAGTYEQYF TGCGCCAGCAGCCGGGGACTAGCGGGAACCTACGAGCAGTACTTC
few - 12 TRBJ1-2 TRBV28 CASRQGGDGYTF TGTGCCAGCCGCCAGGGAGGAGATGGCTACACCTTC
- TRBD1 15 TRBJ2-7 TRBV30 CAWTFGTGGYYEQYF TGTGCCTGGACTTTCGGGACAGGGGGCTACTACGAGCAGTACTTC
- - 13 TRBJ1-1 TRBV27 CASRAGVGTEAFF TGTGCCAGCAGAGCAGGGGTTGGCACTGAAGCTTTCTTT
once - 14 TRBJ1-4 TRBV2 CASSVWQANEKLFF TGTGCCAGCAGTGTTTGGCAGGCTAATGAAAAACTGTTTTTT